This T cell receptor (beta chain) was documented in a study of cytomegalovirus exposure and HLA in healthy donors. Study at large: Inside one of the first data releases sat about 85 million unique TCRs taken from HLA-typed donors.

Findings of the study overall: Among TCR beta chains, those listed as cytomegalovirus-associated numbered fewer than 200.

The PCR made use of 60 Vbeta and 13 Jbeta primers. The authors' processing: An analysis performed later counted roughly 80 million unique TCR beta chains (roughly 11 million of them shared). Method: immunoSEQ multiplex PCR; TCRdb's copy keeps in-frame clones and lacks some. V, J and clone size were drawn from that table, and D and trimming were deduced from the DNA. The sample consists of about 150,000 clones, about two thirds of them appearing once. In germline, CDR1 is MNHNS, CDR2 SASEGT. The CDR3 has 13 residues. Trimming took off 0 bases at V and 7 bases at J, with 9 bases between the two ends. With regard to this clone: Its antigen is not known.

The sequence was obtained from a man aged 35 to 55 in good health and CMV-seronegative. The chain combines TRBV6-1 with TRBJ1-2; the D gene is possibly TRBD1 (5 bases). Sequencing was performed on PBMCs. DNA of the CDR3: TGTGCCAGCAGTGAAGCCCAGGGAGGTGGCTACACCTTC. Protein product: CASSEAQGGGYTF.